This paragraph covers one TCR beta chain sequence. Its cognate antigen is unknown. In preparing the TRB cDNA libraries, 5' RACE with UMI labels was used. TCRdb re-called the 5' RACE reads; every CDR3 protein appears as one record, without DNA. Across over 100,000 distinct CDR3 sequences, the top ten clones capture under 0.5% of the sample. The CDR3 covers 17 residues. Germline V gene data show CDR1 as SQVTM and CDR2 as ANQGSEA. This sample was taken from a study of CXCR3-negative and CXCR3-positive naive CD8 T cells. Study summary: Overall TRB read output was around 140 million, and each library contained about 1.5 +/- 0.3 million reads. Study-wide points: In CXCR3-positive naive cells, the TRB CDR3s were more hydrophobic than in CXCR3-negative naive cells.

The chain combines TRBV29-1 with TRBJ2-6; TCRdb lists TRBD1, though no DNA is available to test this call. This TCR derives from a human donor in good health. Some clones in this sample may be carry-over from other donors' samples. Sequenced: naive CXCR3- CD8+ T cells from blood. Stated subset: CD45RO-CCR7+CD27+CD95- naive CD8+ T cells lacking CXCR3 (TNR3-). The CDR3: CSVDTTGERAGANVLTF. The entire variable domain, with the rest obtained from reference TRBV29-1 and TRBJ2-6, is as follows: SAVISQKPSRDICQRGTSLTIQCQVDSQVTMMFWYRQQPGQSLTLIATANQGSEATYESGFVIDKFPISRPNLTFSTLTVSNMSPEDSSIYLCSVDTTGERAGANVLTFGAGSRLTVL.